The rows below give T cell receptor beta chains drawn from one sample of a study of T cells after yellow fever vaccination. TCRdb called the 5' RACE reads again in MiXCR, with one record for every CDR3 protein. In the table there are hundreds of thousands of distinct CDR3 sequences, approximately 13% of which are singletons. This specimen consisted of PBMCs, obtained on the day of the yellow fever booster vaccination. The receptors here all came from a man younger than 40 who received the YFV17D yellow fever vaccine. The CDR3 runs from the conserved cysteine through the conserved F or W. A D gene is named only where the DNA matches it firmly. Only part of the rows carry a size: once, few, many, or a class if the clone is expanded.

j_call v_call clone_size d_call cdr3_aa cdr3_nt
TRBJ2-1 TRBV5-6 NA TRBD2 CASSAFTSGGRNEQFF TGTGCCAGCAGCGCGTTTACTAGCGGGGGTAGGAATGAGCAGTTCTTC
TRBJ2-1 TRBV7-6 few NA CASSRRGRQFF TGTGCCAGCAGTCGGCGGGGGCGGCAGTTCTTC
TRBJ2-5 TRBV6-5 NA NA CASSYNRPFQETQYF TGTGCCAGCAGTTACAACAGGCCATTCCAAGAGACCCAGTACTTC
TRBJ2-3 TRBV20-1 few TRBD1 CSAPGGWPDTQYF TGCAGTGCCCCAGGGGGCTGGCCAGATACGCAGTATTTT
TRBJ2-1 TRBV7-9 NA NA CASSYFSGGTGLNEQFF TGTGCCAGCAGTTATTTTTCCGGCGGCACCGGACTAAATGAGCAGTTCTTC
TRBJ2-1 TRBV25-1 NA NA CASSKSNNNEQFF TGTGCCAGCAGTAAATCGAATAACAATGAGCAGTTCTTC
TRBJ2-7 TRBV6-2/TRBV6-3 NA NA CASSYPTASEQYF TGTGCCAGCAGTTACCCGACAGCTTCCGAGCAGTACTTC
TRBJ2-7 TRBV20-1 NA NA CSAKGDGRIAYEQYF TGCAGTGCCAAGGGGGACGGGAGGATCGCTTACGAGCAGTACTTC
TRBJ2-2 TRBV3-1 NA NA CASSHRVGVELFF TGTGCCAGCAGCCATCGTGTAGGGGTGGAGCTGTTTTTT
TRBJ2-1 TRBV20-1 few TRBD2 CSARMGLGSYNEQFF TGCAGTGCTAGGATGGGACTAGGGTCCTACAATGAGCAGTTCTTC
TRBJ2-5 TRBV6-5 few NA CASSYSSAGSETQYF TGTGCCAGCAGTTACTCGTCGGCGGGATCAGAGACCCAGTACTTC
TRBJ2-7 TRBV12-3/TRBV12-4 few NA CASGDSLAFAQYF TGTGCCAGCGGGGACTCCCTCGCCTTCGCGCAGTACTTC
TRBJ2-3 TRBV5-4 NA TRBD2 CASSLVSGSLADTQYF TGTGCCAGCAGCTTGGTTAGCGGGAGTTTAGCAGATACGCAGTATTTT
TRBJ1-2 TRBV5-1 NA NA CASSLDMGGYTF TGCGCCAGCAGCTTGGATATGGGCGGCTACACCTTC
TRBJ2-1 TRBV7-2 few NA CASSAVGGTSYNEQFF TGTGCCAGCAGCGCCGTTGGGGGGACCTCCTACAATGAGCAGTTCTTC
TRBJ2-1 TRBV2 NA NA CASDVFPSNEQFF TGTGCCAGCGACGTATTCCCTTCAAATGAGCAGTTCTTC
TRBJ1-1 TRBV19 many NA CARNDAEAFF TGTGCCCGAAACGACGCTGAAGCTTTCTTT
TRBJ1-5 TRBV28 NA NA CATCGIVGNQPQHF TGTGCCACCTGTGGGATAGTCGGCAATCAGCCCCAGCATTTT
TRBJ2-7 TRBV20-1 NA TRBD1 CSAREDRGPSYEQYF TGCAGTGCTAGAGAGGACAGGGGGCCCTCCTACGAGCAGTACTTC
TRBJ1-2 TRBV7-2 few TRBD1 CASSPRGTGRGYTF TGTGCCAGCAGCCCACGGGGGACAGGACGGGGCTACACCTTC
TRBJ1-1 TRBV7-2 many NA CASSRQTGNTEAFF TGTGCCAGCAGCAGACAGACAGGGAACACTGAAGCTTTCTTT
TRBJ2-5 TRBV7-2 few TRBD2 CASSYSGLAIETQYF TGTGCCAGCAGCTACTCGGGACTAGCGATTGAGACCCAGTACTTC
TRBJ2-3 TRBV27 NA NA CASSSSWDTQYF TGTGCCAGCAGTTCCTCGTGGGATACGCAGTATTTT
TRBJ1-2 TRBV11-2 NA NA CASSSGINYGYTF TGTGCCAGCAGCTCGGGAATAAACTATGGCTACACCTTC
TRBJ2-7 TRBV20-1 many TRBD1 CSARRDSPLEQYF TGCAGTGCTAGAAGGGACAGCCCCCTCGAGCAGTACTTC
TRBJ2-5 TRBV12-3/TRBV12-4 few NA CASSSSTEYQETQYF TGTGCCAGCAGTTCCTCGACAGAGTACCAAGAGACCCAGTACTTC
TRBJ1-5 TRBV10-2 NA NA CASSEPDSNQPQHF TGCGCCAGCAGTGAACCAGATAGCAATCAGCCCCAGCATTTT
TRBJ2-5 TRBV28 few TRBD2 CASSQRGRSRGQETQYF TGTGCCAGCAGCCAACGTGGGAGGTCGCGGGGGCAAGAGACCCAGTACTTC
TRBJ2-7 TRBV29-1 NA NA CSAGTRSLDAQYF TGCAGCGCCGGGACCAGAAGTCTCGACGCGCAGTACTTC
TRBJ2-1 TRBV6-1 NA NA CASSPSRVEGNEQFF TGTGCCAGCAGTCCCAGTAGGGTCGAGGGGAATGAGCAGTTCTTC
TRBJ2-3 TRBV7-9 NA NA CAGVPNADTQYF TGTGCCGGTGTCCCAAACGCAGATACGCAGTATTTT
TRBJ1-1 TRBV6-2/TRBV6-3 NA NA CASTTTDTEAFF TGTGCCAGCACCACGACGGACACTGAAGCTTTCTTT
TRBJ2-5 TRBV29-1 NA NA CSERRRQETQYF TGCAGCGAAAGACGTCGCCAAGAGACCCAGTACTTC
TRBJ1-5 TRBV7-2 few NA CASSLRTVSNQPQHF TGTGCCAGCAGCCTCCGGACAGTTAGCAATCAGCCCCAGCATTTT
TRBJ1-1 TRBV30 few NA CAWSVRRAEAFF TGTGCCTGGAGTGTACGGCGGGCTGAAGCTTTCTTT
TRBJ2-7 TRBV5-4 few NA CASSLPGATGFYEQYF TGTGCCAGCAGCTTGCCCGGTGCAACAGGGTTCTACGAGCAGTACTTC
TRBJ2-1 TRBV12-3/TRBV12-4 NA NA CASRAAGRGFHEQFF TGTGCCAGCAGGGCGGCTGGCAGGGGCTTTCATGAGCAGTTCTTC
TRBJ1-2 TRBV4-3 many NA CASSQAPRGQGYGYTF TGCGCCAGCAGCCAAGCCCCGCGGGGGCAGGGCTATGGCTACACCTTC
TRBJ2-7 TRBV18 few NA CASSPNAGPAEQYF TGTGCCAGCTCACCCAATGCCGGACCCGCCGAGCAGTACTTC
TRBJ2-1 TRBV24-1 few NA CATSEGQGLSRGPNEQFF TGTGCCACCAGTGAGGGGCAGGGATTATCTAGAGGACCCAATGAGCAGTTCTTC
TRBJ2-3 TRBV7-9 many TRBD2 CASSLDGRAYDTQYF TGTGCCAGCAGCTTAGACGGGAGGGCCTACGATACGCAGTATTTT
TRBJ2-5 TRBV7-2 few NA CASSLRGAGRGQETQYF TGTGCCAGCAGCTTACGGGGAGCAGGCAGGGGTCAAGAGACCCAGTACTTC
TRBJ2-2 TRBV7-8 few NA CASSWLEGGELFF TGTGCCAGCAGCTGGCTAGAGGGCGGGGAGCTGTTTTTT
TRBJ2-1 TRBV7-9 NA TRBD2 CASSLDSGRESYNEQFF TGTGCCAGCAGCTTAGATTCTGGGCGGGAGTCCTACAATGAGCAGTTCTTC
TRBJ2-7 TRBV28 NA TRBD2 CASSFPLAGAYEQYF TGTGCCAGCAGTTTCCCACTAGCGGGAGCCTACGAGCAGTACTTC
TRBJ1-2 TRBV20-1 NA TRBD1 CSARADRGHDGYTF TGCAGTGCTAGGGCAGACAGGGGGCACGATGGCTACACCTTC
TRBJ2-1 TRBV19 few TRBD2 CASSRTGTSGYNEFF TGTGCCAGTAGTAGAACAGGGACTAGCGGCTATAACGAGTTCTTC
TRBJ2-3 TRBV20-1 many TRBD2 CSAIPPSGRTDTQYF TGCAGTGCAATACCGCCTAGCGGGAGGACAGATACGCAGTATTTT
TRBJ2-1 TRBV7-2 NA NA CASSMTGKNEQFF TGTGCCAGCAGTATGACGGGTAAAAATGAGCAGTTCTTC
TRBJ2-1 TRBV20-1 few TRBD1 CSAILTGSSYNEQFF TGCAGTGCTATACTGACAGGGAGCTCCTACAATGAGCAGTTCTTC
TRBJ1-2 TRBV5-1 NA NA CASSLRTALNNYGYTF TGCGCCAGCAGCTTAAGGACAGCCCTAAATAACTATGGCTACACCTTC
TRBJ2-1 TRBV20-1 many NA CSARETGIQGNEQFF TGCAGTGCTAGAGAGACCGGGATCCAGGGGAATGAGCAGTTCTTC
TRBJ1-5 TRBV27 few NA CASAWRGGQPQHF TGTGCCAGCGCCTGGAGGGGAGGTCAGCCCCAGCATTTT
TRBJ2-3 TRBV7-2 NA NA CASSLAISSTDTQYF TGTGCCAGCAGCTTAGCTATATCTAGCACAGATACGCAGTATTTT
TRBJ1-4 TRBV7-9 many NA CASRSGLPGEKLFF TGTGCCAGCAGATCCGGGTTACCTGGTGAAAAACTGTTTTTT
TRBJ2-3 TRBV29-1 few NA CSVGGIGDTQYF TGCAGCGTTGGTGGTATTGGAGATACGCAGTATTTT
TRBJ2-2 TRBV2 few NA CASSDWQGSSGELFF TGTGCCAGCAGTGACTGGCAGGGTAGTTCCGGGGAGCTGTTTTTT
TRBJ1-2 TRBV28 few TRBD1 CASSLSLAGGATGGYTF TGTGCCAGCAGTTTATCGCTGGCAGGGGGCGCGACGGGTGGCTACACCTTC
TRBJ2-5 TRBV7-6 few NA CASSRAHQETQYF TGTGCCAGCAGCCGGGCCCATCAAGAGACCCAGTACTTC
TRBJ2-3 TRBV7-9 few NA CASSLAGYRASTDTQYF TGTGCCAGCAGCTTAGCGGGATACAGGGCTAGCACAGATACGCAGTATTTT